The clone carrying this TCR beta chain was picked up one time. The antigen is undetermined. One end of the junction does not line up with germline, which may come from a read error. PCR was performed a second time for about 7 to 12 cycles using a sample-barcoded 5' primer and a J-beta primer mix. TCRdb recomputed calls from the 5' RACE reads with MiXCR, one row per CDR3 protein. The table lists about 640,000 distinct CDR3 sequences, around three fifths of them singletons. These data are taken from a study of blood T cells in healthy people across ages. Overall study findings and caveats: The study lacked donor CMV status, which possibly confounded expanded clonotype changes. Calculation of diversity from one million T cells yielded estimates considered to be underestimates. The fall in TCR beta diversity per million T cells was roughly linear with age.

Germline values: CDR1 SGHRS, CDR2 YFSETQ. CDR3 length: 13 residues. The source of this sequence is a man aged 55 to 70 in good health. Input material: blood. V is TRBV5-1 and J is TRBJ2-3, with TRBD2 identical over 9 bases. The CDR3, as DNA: TGCGCCAGCAGCCCAAGACTAGCGGATACGCGGTATTTT. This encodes CASSPRLADTRYF.